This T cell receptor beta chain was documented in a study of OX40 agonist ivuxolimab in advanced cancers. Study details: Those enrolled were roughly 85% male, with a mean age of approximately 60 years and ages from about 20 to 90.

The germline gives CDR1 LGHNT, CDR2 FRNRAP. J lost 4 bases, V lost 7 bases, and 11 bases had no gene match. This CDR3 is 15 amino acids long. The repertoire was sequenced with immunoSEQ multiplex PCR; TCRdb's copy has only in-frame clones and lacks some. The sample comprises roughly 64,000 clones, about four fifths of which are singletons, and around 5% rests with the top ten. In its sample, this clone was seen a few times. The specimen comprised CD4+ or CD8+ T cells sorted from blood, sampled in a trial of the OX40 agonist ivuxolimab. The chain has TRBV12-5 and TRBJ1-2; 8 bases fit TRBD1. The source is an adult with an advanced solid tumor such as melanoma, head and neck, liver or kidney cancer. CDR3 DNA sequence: TGTGCTAGTGCCCGGGAGACAGGGGCCCTCTATGGCTACACCTTC. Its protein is CASARETGALYGYTF.